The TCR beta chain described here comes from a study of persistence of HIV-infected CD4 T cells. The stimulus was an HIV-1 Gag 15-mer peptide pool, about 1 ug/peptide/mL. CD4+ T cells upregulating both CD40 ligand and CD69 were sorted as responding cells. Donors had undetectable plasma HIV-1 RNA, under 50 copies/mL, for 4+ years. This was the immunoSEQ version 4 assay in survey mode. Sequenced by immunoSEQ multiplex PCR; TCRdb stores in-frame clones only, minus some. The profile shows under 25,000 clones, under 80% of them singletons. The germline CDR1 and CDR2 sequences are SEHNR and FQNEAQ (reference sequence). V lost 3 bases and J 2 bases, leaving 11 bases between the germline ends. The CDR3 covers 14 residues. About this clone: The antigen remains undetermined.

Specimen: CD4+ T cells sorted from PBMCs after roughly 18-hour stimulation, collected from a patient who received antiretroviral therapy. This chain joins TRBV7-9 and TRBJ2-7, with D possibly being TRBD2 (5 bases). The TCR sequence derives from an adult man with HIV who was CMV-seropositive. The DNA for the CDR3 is TGTGCCAGCAGCTTGGGCGGGCTTACCTACGAGCAGTACTTC. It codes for CASSLGGLTYEQYF.